What follows are 32 T cell receptor beta chains derived from one specimen sequenced in a study of cytomegalovirus exposure and HLA in healthy donors. A multiplex PCR was run with 60 Vbeta primers and 13 Jbeta primers. Profiled with immunoSEQ multiplex PCR; TCRdb holds only in-frame clones, not every one. This table has about 110,000 clones, roughly four fifths appearing once. Sequenced sample: PBMCs. All receptors derive from a man between 60 and 75 years old in good health and CMV-seronegative.

For this clone: An end of the junction differs from the germline gene, which may be a read error. This chain joins TRBV5-1 and TRBJ1-1; D is unclear. Germline V lookup: CDR1 SGHRS, CDR2 YFSETQ. This CDR3 comprises 14 residues. The CDR3 nucleotides read TGCGTCAGCAGCTTGGCCTTGGGCACGAGTGAAGCTTTCTTT. Protein: CVSSLALGTSEAFF.

Of note for this clone: The same CDR3 can be traced to other DNA sequences in this sample. The chain carries TRBV7-2 and TRBJ2-5; 11 bases fit TRBD2. V trimming: 3 bases; J trimming: 4 bases; junction bases outside the gene matches: 1. Germline CDR1 is SGHTA and CDR2 is FQGNSA. This CDR3 region has 14 residues. Written as DNA, the CDR3 is TGTGCCAGCAGCTTTAGCGGGGGGGCAGAGACCCAGTACTTC. Protein sequence: CASSFSGGAETQYF.

The chain combines TRBV28 with TRBJ1-5; D is unresolved. Germline V CDR1 and CDR2: MDHEN, SYDVKM. V was clipped by 4 bases and J by 0 bases, with 7 bases between them. This CDR3 has 14 residues. This CDR3 reads CASSSPPSNQPQHF. The CDR3, as DNA: TGTGCCAGCAGTTCTCCCCCTAGCAATCAGCCCCAGCATTTT.

This clone appeared once. The CDR3 nucleotides read TGTGCCAGCAGTCCGAGGACAGGGTTGAGCACTGAAGCTTTCTTT. This encodes CASSPRTGLSTEAFF. The rearrangement links TRBV6-6 to TRBJ1-1, with 8 bases identical to TRBD1. The CDR3 runs to 15 residues. The ends lost 5 bases at V and 4 bases at J; junction bases unmatched: 9. CDR1 MNHNY and CDR2 SVGAGI come from the germline V gene (reference sequence).

This chain connects TRBV19 to TRBJ2-7; TRBD1 aligns across 8 bases. Germline lookup yields CDR1 LNHDA and CDR2 SQIVND (reference sequence). This CDR3 contains 16 residues. V shed 5 bases, J shed 1 base, and the junction held 10 bases outside the gene matches. CDR3 sequence (DNA): TGTGCCAGTAGTTCCTTCGGGACAGGCTCATCCTACGAGCAGTACTTC. This encodes CASSSFGTGSSYEQYF.

The chain uses TRBV7-9 and TRBJ1-6; tentatively, D is TRBD1 (5 bases). Germline V gene sequence: CDR1 SEHNR, CDR2 FQNEAQ (reference sequence). CDR3 length equals 16 residues. Trimming removed 4 bases from V and 0 bases from J, with 10 bases in between. The CDR3 reads CASSSTQGSYNSPLHF. The CDR3 DNA sequence: TGTGCCAGCAGCTCTACCCAGGGCTCCTATAATTCACCCCTCCACTTT.

This clone has a handful of counts. The gene calls are TRBV2 and TRBJ1-1; D possibly corresponds to TRBD1 (5 bases). Trimming took off 8 bases at V and 0 bases at J, with 10 bases between the two ends. Germline loops: CDR1 SNHLY, CDR2 FYNNEI. This CDR3 has 13 residues. This CDR3 reads CASFTGLNTEAFF. The CDR3 DNA sequence: TGTGCCAGCTTCACAGGATTGAACACTGAAGCTTTCTTT. Variable domain in full (rest from reference TRBV2 and TRBJ1-1): EPEVTQTPSHQVTQMGQEVILRCVPISNHLYFYWYRQILGQKVEFLVSFYNNEISEKSEIFDDQFSVERPDGSNFTLKIRSTKLEDSAMYFCASFTGLNTEAFFGQGTRLTVV.

A word on this clone: The same CDR3 can be traced to other DNA sequences in this sample. The V gene is TRBV28, the J gene TRBJ2-6; the D is unclear. The V gene's germline CDR1 is MDHEN and CDR2 SYDVKM. The CDR3 runs to 13 residues. Trimming removed 6 bases from V and 3 bases from J, with 6 bases in between. The CDR3 DNA follows: TGTGCCAGCAGCCCAGTTGGGGCCAACGTCCTGACTTTC. It translates to CASSPVGANVLTF.

The V and J genes are TRBV7-2 and TRBJ1-2; 7 bases are shared with TRBD1. Losses at the gene ends were 5 bases for V and 4 bases for J; bases not matched to a gene: 7. CDR3 length equals 14 residues. The germline V gene encodes CDR1 SGHTA and CDR2 FQGNSA. In DNA form, the CDR3 reads TGTGCCAGCAGCCCCCGCGGGACAGCCTATGGCTACACCTTC. This sequence encodes CASSPRGTAYGYTF.

This chain links TRBV7-2 with TRBJ2-2, with D perhaps TRBD1 (6 bases). The germline CDR1 and CDR2 sequences are SGHTA and FQGNSA. The germline V and J ends were trimmed by 1 base and 2 bases, with 11 bases remaining between them. The CDR3 has 16 residues. The DNA for the CDR3 is TGTGCCAGCAGCTTAGACAGGGCGATAAACACCGGGGAGCTGTTTTTT. Protein: CASSLDRAINTGELFF.

The chain links TRBV5-1 to TRBJ1-1; no firm D call. This CDR3 spans 13 amino acids. Germline CDR1 is SGHRS and CDR2 is YFSETQ. Trimming took 3 bases from V and 0 from J, leaving 6 bases between them. The CDR3 sequence: CASSYGLNTEAFF. Written as DNA, the CDR3 is TGCGCCAGCAGCTACGGTTTGAACACTGAAGCTTTCTTT.

V gene TRBV5-1 combines with J gene TRBJ2-5; 7 positions agree with TRBD2. V gave up 5 bases and J gave up 2 bases; unmatched junction bases: 9. The V gene's germline CDR1 is SGHRS and CDR2 YFSETQ. The CDR3 sequence is 15 residues long. In DNA form, the CDR3 reads TGCGCCAGCAGTCAAACAATCGGGGGGCAAGAGACCCAGTACTTC. Protein product: CASSQTIGGQETQYF.

This clone has only one observation. The V call is TRBV5-1, the J call TRBJ1-2, with 10 bases lining up with TRBD1. With 4 bases clipped from V and 6 bases from J, the junction kept 9 bases outside the gene matches. CDR1 is SGHRS and CDR2 is YFSETQ in the germline V gene. CDR3 length: 15 amino acids. The CDR3 sequence: CASSQPGQGRNGYTF. Here the CDR3 DNA reads TGCGCCAGCAGCCAACCGGGACAGGGGAGGAATGGCTACACCTTC. Complete variable domain (other parts from reference TRBV5-1 and TRBJ1-2): KAGVTQTPRYLIKTRGQQVTLSCSPISGHRSVSWYQQTPGQGLQFLFEYFSETQRNKGNFPGRFSGRQFSNSRSEMNVSTLELGDSALYLCASSQPGQGRNGYTFGSGTRLTVV.

V usage is TRBV4-2 and J usage is TRBJ1-2; D ambiguous. This CDR3 region has 17 residues. Germline-derived CDR1 and CDR2 are LGHNA and YNFKEQ. V dropped 0 bases and J dropped 2 bases, with 16 bases sitting between them. CDR3 sequence (DNA): TGTGCCAGCAGCCAAGATCAAGGACTGGGAACGAACTATGGCTACACCTTC. Translating it yields CASSQDQGLGTNYGYTF.

J is TRBJ2-3 and V is TRBV5-1; the D gene is possibly TRBD1 (5 bases). The germline V and J ends were trimmed by 0 bases and 4 bases, with 12 bases remaining between them. CDR1 SGHRS and CDR2 YFSETQ come from the germline V gene. This CDR3 comprises 15 residues. The CDR3 region has the DNA TGCGCCAGCAGCTTGGGGACGTCCAGGGCAGATACGCAGTATTTT. Translation gives CASSLGTSRADTQYF.

This clone was detected once. The rearrangement joins TRBV19 to TRBJ2-5; 8 nucleotides align to TRBD2. V gave up 3 bases and J gave up 5 bases; unmatched junction bases: 5. Looked up from germline, CDR1 is LNHDA and CDR2 is SQIVND (reference sequence). The CDR3 contains 14 residues. The CDR3 protein is CASSIRTSHETQYF. For the CDR3, the DNA is TGTGCCAGTAGTATCCGGACTAGCCACGAGACCCAGTACTTC. The whole variable domain, filled in from reference TRBV19 and TRBJ2-5, reads DGGITQSPKYLFRKEGQNVTLSCEQNLNHDAMYWYRQDPGQGLRLIYYSQIVNDFQKGDIAEGYSVSREKKESFPLTVTSAQKNPTAFYLCASSIRTSHETQYFGPGTRLLVL.

Concerning this clone itself: The sample contains more than one DNA sequence encoding this CDR3. This chain connects TRBV5-4 to TRBJ2-4; perhaps TRBD1 as D (5 bases). Trimming took off 0 bases at V and 0 bases at J, with 7 bases between the two ends. CDR3 length equals 15 residues. Germline loops: CDR1 SGHNT, CDR2 YYREEE (reference sequence). CDR3 sequence (DNA): TGTGCCAGCAGCTTGGGGGGCCTAGCCAAAAACATTCAGTACTTC. Translation: CASSLGGLAKNIQYF.

V is TRBV5-1 and J is TRBJ2-1; 10 nucleotides agree with TRBD1. The CDR3 is 14 amino acids. V trimming: 4 bases; J trimming: 8 bases; junction bases outside the gene matches: 6. CDR1 is SGHRS and CDR2 is YFSETQ in the germline V gene. The CDR3 DNA is TGCGCCAGCAGCCGAGACAGGGGGCAGGATGAGCAGTTCTTC. It yields the protein CASSRDRGQDEQFF. The variable domain in full, with the rest retrieved from reference TRBV5-1 and TRBJ2-1, is KAGVTQTPRYLIKTRGQQVTLSCSPISGHRSVSWYQQTPGQGLQFLFEYFSETQRNKGNFPGRFSGRQFSNSRSEMNVSTLELGDSALYLCASSRDRGQDEQFFGPGTRLTVL.

The chain employs TRBV5-3 and TRBJ2-2, with 12 bases aligning to TRBD2. TRBV5-3 qualifies as an ORF whose function is uncertain. The CDR3 has 16 residues. V was pared by 4 bases and J by 7 bases, with 8 bases of the junction left unmatched. The CDR3 loop is CARSLRLAGVGGELFF. The CDR3 nucleotides are TGTGCCAGAAGCCTACGACTAGCGGGGGTGGGCGGGGAGCTGTTTTTT.

The rearrangement links TRBV29-1 to TRBJ2-5, with D hard to call. V shed 4 bases and J shed 5 bases, with 8 bases lying between them. CDR3 length: 11 amino acids. Germline values: CDR1 SQVTM, CDR2 ANQGSEA. The CDR3 protein is CSVGSTETQYF. The CDR3 nucleotides read TGCAGCGTTGGTTCTACGGAGACCCAGTACTTC.

This sequence joins TRBV7-2 and TRBJ2-3; the match to TRBD2 covers 12 bases. The CDR3 contains 16 residues. The germline CDR1 and CDR2 sequences are SGHTA and FQGNSA. V lost 2 bases and J lost 6; bases outside the gene matches: 6. The CDR3 protein is CASSLLRLAGGDTQYF. DNA of the CDR3: TGTGCCAGCAGCTTACTCAGGCTAGCGGGGGGGGATACGCAGTATTTT. The full variable domain, rest sourced from reference TRBV7-2 and TRBJ2-3, is GAGVSQSPSNKVTEKGKDVELRCDPISGHTALYWYRQSLGQGLEFLIYFQGNSAPDKSGLPSDRFSAERTGGSVSTLTIQRTQQEDSAVYLCASSLLRLAGGDTQYFGPGTRLTVL.

This chain joins TRBV19 and TRBJ2-6; 11 bases align to TRBD1. The V gene end was trimmed by 7 bases and the J gene end by 3 bases; junction bases not matched to a gene: 5. The V gene's germline CDR1 is LNHDA and CDR2 SQIVND (reference sequence). CDR3 length: 16 amino acids. CDR3 region: CASTGQGVFGANVLTF. The DNA for the CDR3 is TGTGCCAGTACGGGACAGGGGGTTTTTGGGGCCAACGTCCTGACTTTC.

This clone was picked up one time. V and J are TRBV5-1 and TRBJ2-2; TRBD1 matches 12 bases. V gave up 4 bases and J gave up 1 base; unmatched junction bases: 8. Germline CDR1 and CDR2: SGHRS and YFSETQ. The CDR3 is 18 amino acids. CDR3 protein: CASSRGTGGLVNTGELFF. As DNA, the CDR3 is TGCGCCAGCAGCCGCGGGACAGGGGGCTTAGTGAACACCGGGGAGCTGTTTTTT.

The chain carries TRBV10-3 and TRBJ1-1; D might be TRBD1 (6 bases). Germline CDR1 ENHRY, CDR2 SYGVKD. V lost 7 bases, J lost 8 bases, and 20 bases lay in between. CDR3 length equals 14 residues. Here the CDR3 reads CAIKGVAEAEEAFF. The CDR3 DNA follows: TGTGCCATCAAGGGGGTGGCGGAAGCTGAGGAAGCTTTCTTT.

This clone was seen more than once but under ten times. The rearrangement uses TRBV30 and TRBJ2-5, with 8 bases fitting TRBD1. Germline V gene sequence: CDR1 GTSNPN, CDR2 SVGIG (reference sequence). The trim removed 3 bases at V and 5 bases at J, leaving 8 bases unmatched. The length of the CDR3 is 14 residues. The CDR3 sequence is CAWREAGGWETQYF. CDR3 sequence (DNA): TGTGCCTGGAGGGAGGCAGGGGGCTGGGAGACCCAGTACTTC.

In nucleotides, the CDR3 is TGTGCAAGTCGCTTAATTGACAGGGGGCCCGTCGAGAACACCGGGGAGCTGTTTTTT. It yields the protein CASRLIDRGPVENTGELFF. This chain uses TRBV12-2 with TRBJ2-2; the table assigns TRBD1, which was not confirmed against the DNA. TRBV12-2 is described as a pseudogene. The CDR3 has 19 residues.

The chain joins TRBV13 to TRBJ2-3, with 8 bases lining up with TRBD2. Germline CDR1 PRHDT, CDR2 FYEKMQ (reference sequence). This CDR3 is built from 15 residues. With V trimmed by 5 bases and J by 2 bases, 6 bases remained unmatched. CDR3 sequence reads: CASSARGGYTDTQYF. The CDR3 DNA reads TGTGCCAGCAGCGCTCGGGGGGGCTACACAGATACGCAGTATTTT.

The table lists this clone with a few counts. V and J are TRBV10-3 and TRBJ2-5, with TRBD2 matching over 11 bases. CDR1 and CDR2 (germline): ENHRY, SYGVKD. Unmatched junction bases numbered 6, after V lost 5 bases and J lost 4 bases. CDR3 length equals 15 residues. The CDR3: CAISRSGGAGETQYF. The CDR3 region has the DNA TGTGCCATCAGTCGTAGCGGGGGGGCGGGAGAGACCCAGTACTTC.

Comments on this clone: Other DNA sequences of this sample code for an identical CDR3. The rearrangement links TRBV5-1 to TRBJ2-1; D unresolved. V was clipped by 0 bases and J by 6 bases, with 7 bases between them. CDR1 SGHRS and CDR2 YFSETQ come from the germline V gene. The CDR3 has 13 residues. CDR3 coding DNA: TGCGCCAGCAGCTTGGGTCTAGGCAATGAGCAGTTCTTC. Protein product: CASSLGLGNEQFF.

The CDR3 bases are TGTGCCAGCCATTCGACAGGGGGGAACACTGAAGCTTTCTTT. It encodes CASHSTGGNTEAFF. V usage is TRBV6-1 and J usage is TRBJ1-1; TRBD1 matches at 9 bases. The trim removed 8 bases at V and 1 base at J, leaving 5 bases unmatched. This CDR3 spans 14 amino acids. The germline V gene encodes CDR1 MNHNS and CDR2 SASEGT.

The chain joins TRBV9 to TRBJ1-2; no definite D call. V was shortened by 0 bases and J by 0 bases, with 6 bases between the two germline ends. The germline V gene has CDR1 SGDLS and CDR2 YYNGEE. The CDR3 totals 14 residues. The CDR3 nucleotides read TGTGCCAGCAGCGTAGCTCCCTCTAACTATGGCTACACCTTC. Translation gives CASSVAPSNYGYTF.

This chain joins TRBV28 and TRBJ2-1, with 10 bases that match TRBD1. There are 15 residues in the CDR3. Losses at the gene ends were 9 bases for V and 8 bases for J; bases not matched to a gene: 13. Germline lookup yields CDR1 MDHEN and CDR2 SYDVKM. CDR3 bases: TGTGCCAGTTGTACTGGGGGACAGGGGCTATATGAGCAGTTCTTC. Its translation is CASCTGGQGLYEQFF.